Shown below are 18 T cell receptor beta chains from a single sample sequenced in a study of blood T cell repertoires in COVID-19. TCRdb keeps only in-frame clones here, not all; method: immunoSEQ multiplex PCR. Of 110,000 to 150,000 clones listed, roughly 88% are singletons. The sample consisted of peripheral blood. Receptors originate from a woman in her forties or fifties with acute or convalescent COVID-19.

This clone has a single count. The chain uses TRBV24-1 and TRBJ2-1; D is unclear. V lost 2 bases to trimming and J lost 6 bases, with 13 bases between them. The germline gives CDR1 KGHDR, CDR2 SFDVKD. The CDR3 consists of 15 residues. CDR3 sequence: CATSDSAGWSNEQFF. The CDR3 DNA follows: TGTGCCACCAGTGATTCGGCCGGGTGGTCCAATGAGCAGTTCTTC.

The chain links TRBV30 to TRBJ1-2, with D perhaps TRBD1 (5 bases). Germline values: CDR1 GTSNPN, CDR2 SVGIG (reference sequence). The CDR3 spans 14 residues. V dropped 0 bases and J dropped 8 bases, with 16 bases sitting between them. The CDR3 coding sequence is TGTGCCTGGAGTGTACTTAAAGGGGTCGGAGGCTACACCTTC. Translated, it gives CAWSVLKGVGGYTF.

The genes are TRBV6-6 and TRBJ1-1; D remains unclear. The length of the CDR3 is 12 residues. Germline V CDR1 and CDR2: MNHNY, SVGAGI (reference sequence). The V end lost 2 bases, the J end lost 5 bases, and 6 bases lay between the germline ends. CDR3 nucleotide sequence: TGTGCCAGCAGTTACGCGAGTACTGAAGCTTTCTTT. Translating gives CASSYASTEAFF.

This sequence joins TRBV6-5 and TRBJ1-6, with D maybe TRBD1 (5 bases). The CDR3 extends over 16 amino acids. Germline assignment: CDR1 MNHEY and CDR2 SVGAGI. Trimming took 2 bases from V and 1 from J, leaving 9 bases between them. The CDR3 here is CASSYVGGSYNSPLHF. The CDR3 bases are TGTGCCAGCAGTTACGTCGGGGGATCCTATAATTCACCCCTCCACTTT.

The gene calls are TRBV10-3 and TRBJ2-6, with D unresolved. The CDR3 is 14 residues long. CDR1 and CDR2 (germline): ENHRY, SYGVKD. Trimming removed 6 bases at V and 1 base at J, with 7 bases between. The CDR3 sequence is CAISPMSGANVLTF. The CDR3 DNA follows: TGTGCCATCAGCCCTATGTCTGGGGCCAACGTCCTGACTTTC.

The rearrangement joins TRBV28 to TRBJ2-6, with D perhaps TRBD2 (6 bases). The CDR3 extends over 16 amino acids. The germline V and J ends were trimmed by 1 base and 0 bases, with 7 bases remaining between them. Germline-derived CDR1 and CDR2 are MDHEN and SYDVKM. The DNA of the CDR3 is TGTGCCAGCAGTTTATCGCGGGGCTCTGGGGCCAACGTCCTGACTTTC. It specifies CASSLSRGSGANVLTF. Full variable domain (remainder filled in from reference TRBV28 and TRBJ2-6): DVKVTQSSRYLVKRTGEKVFLECVQDMDHENMFWYRQDPGLGLRLIYFSYDVKMKEKGDIPEGYSVSREKKERFSLILESASTNQTSMYLCASSLSRGSGANVLTFGAGSRLTVL.

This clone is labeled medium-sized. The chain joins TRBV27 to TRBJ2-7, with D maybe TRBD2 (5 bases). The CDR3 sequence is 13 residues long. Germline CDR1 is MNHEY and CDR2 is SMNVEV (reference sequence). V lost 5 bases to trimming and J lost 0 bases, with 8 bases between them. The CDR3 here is CASSTRDSYEQYF. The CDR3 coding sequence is TGTGCCAGCAGTACCCGGGACTCCTACGAGCAGTACTTC.

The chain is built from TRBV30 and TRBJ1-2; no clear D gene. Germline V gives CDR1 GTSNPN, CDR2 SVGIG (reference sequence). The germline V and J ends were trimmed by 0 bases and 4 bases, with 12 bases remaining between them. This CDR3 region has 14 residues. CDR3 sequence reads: CAWSVGSQPYGYTF. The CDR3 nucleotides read TGTGCCTGGAGTGTGGGTAGCCAACCCTATGGCTACACCTTC.

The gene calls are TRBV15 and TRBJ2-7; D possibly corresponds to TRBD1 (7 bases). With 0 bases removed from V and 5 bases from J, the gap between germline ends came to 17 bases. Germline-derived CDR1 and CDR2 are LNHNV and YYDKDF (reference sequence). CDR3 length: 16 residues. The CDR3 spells CATSRDGARGRNEQYF. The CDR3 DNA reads TGTGCCACCAGCAGAGATGGGGCCAGGGGGAGGAACGAGCAGTACTTC.

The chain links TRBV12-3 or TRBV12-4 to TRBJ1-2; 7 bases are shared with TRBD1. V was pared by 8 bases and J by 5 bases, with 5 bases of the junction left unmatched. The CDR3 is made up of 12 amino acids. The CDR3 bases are TGTGCCAGCCTTGGGACAGCTTATGGCTACACCTTC. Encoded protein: CASLGTAYGYTF.

DNA for the CDR3: TGTGCCAGCAGTTACTTCCCAGGAAGGGGGAACAATGAGCAGTTCTTC. This encodes CASSYFPGRGNNEQFF. This chain uses TRBV6-5 with TRBJ2-1, with D possibly TRBD1 on 6 matching bases. The CDR3 is 16 amino acids. The germline CDR1 and CDR2 sequences are MNHEY and SVGAGI. The V end was cut by 1 base, the J end by 5 bases, with 15 bases between.

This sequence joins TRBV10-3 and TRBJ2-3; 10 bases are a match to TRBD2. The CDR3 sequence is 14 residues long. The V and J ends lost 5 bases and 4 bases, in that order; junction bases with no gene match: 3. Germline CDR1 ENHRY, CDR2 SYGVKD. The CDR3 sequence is CAISPSGGADTQYF. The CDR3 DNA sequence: TGTGCCATCAGTCCCAGCGGGGGGGCAGATACGCAGTATTTT.

The CDR3 nucleotides read TGTGCCAGCAGCTTAATTGGGACAGGGGGCTTTCAGCCCCAGCATTTT. Its protein is CASSLIGTGGFQPQHF. The chain employs TRBV7-2 and TRBJ1-5; 12 bases align to TRBD1. After removal of 2 bases from V and 6 bases from J, the junction contained 5 bases not matched to a gene. There are 16 residues in the CDR3. Per germline, CDR1 SGHTA and CDR2 FQGNSA. Looking up the rest from reference TRBV7-2 and TRBJ1-5 gives the full variable domain: GAGVSQSPSNKVTEKGKDVELRCDPISGHTALYWYRQSLGQGLEFLIYFQGNSAPDKSGLPSDRFSAERTGGSVSTLTIQRTQQEDSAVYLCASSLIGTGGFQPQHFGDGTRLSIL.

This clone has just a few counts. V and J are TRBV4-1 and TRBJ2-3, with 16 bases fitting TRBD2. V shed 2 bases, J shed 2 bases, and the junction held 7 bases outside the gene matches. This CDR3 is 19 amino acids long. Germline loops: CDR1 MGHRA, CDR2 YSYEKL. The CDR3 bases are TGCGCCAGCAGCCAACAGGGACTAGCGGGGGGGTTGTCCACAGATACGCAGTATTTT. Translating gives CASSQQGLAGGLSTDTQYF.

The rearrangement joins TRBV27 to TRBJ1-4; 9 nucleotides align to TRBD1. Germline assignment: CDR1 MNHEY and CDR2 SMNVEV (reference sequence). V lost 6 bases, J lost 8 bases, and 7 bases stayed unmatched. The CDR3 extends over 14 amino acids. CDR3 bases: TGTGCCAGCAGATCGGACAGGGGTGGGGAAAAACTGTTTTTT. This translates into CASRSDRGGEKLFF.

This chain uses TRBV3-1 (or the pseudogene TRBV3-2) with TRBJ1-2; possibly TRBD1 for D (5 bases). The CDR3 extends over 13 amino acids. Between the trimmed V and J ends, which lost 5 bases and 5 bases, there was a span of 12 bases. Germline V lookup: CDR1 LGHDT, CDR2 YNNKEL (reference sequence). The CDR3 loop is CASSWGGAYGYTF. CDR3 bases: TGTGCCAGCAGCTGGGGAGGGGCTTATGGCTACACCTTC.

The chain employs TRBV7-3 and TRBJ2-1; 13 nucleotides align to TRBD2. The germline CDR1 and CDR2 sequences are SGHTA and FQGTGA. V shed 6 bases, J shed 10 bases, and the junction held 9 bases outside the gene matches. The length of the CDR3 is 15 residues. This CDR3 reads CASSETSGRGGEQFF. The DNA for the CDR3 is TGTGCCAGCAGTGAAACTAGCGGGAGGGGAGGGGAGCAGTTCTTC. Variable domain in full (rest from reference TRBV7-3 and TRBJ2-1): GAGVSQTPSNKVTEKGKYVELRCDPISGHTALYWYRQSLGQGPEFLIYFQGTGAADDSGLPNDRFFAVRPEGSVSTLKIQRTERGDSAVYLCASSETSGRGGEQFFGPGTRLTVL.

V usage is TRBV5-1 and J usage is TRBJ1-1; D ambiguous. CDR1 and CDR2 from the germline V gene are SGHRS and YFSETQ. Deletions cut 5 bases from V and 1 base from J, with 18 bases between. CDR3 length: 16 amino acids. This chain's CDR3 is CASSFTMIEQNTEAFF. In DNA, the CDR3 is TGCGCCAGCAGTTTTACCATGATCGAGCAGAACACTGAAGCTTTCTTT.